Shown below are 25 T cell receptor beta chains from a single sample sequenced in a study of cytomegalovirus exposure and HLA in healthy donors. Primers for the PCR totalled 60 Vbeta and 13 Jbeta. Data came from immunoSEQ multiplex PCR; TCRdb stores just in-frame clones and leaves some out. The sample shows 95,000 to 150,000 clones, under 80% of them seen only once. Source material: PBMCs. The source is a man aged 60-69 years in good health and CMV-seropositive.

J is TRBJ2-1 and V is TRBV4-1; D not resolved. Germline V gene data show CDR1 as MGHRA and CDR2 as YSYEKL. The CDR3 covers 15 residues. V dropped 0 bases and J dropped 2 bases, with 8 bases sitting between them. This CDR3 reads CASSQEHPTYNEQFF. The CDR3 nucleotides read TGCGCCAGCAGCCAAGAGCACCCTACCTACAATGAGCAGTTCTTC.

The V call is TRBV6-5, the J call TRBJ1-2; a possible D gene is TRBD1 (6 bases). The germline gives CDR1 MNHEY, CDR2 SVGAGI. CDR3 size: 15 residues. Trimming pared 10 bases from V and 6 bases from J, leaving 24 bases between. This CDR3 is CATSPRGRFGDGYTF. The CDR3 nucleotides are TGTGCCACCTCCCCCAGGGGTCGTTTTGGAGATGGCTACACCTTC.

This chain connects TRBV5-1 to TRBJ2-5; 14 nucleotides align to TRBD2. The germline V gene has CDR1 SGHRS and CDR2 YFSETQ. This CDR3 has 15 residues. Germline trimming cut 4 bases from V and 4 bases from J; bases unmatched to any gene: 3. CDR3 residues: CASSLTSGGAETQYF. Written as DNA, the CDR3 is TGCGCCAGCAGCCTGACTAGCGGGGGGGCAGAGACCCAGTACTTC. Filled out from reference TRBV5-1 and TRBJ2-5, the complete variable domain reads KAGVTQTPRYLIKTRGQQVTLSCSPISGHRSVSWYQQTPGQGLQFLFEYFSETQRNKGNFPGRFSGRQFSNSRSEMNVSTLELGDSALYLCASSLTSGGAETQYFGPGTRLLVL.

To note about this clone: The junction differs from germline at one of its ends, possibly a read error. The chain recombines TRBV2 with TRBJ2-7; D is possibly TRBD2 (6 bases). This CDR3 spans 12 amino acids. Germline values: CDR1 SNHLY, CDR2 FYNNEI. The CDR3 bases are TGTGCCAGCAGTGGGGACTCCCACGAGCAGTACTTC. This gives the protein CASSGDSHEQYF.

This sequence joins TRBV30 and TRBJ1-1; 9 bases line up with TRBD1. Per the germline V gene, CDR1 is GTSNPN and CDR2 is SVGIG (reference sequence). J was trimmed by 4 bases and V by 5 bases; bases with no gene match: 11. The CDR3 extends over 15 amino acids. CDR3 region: CAWGRDRVLSTEAFF. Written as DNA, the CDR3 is TGTGCCTGGGGCCGGGACAGGGTCCTGAGCACTGAAGCTTTCTTT.

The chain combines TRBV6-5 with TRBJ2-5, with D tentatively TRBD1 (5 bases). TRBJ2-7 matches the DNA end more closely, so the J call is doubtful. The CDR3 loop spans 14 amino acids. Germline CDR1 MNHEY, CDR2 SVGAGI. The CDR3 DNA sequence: TGTGCCAGCAGTGAAAGGACAAGCTCCTACGAGCAGTACTTC. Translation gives CASSERTSSYEQYF.

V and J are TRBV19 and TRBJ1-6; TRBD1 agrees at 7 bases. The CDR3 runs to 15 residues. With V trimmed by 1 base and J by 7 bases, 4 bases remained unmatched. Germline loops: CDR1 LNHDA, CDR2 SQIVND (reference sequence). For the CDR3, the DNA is TGTGCCAGTAGTATAGGGACGACAGGGAATTCACCCCTCCACTTT. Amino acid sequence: CASSIGTTGNSPLHF. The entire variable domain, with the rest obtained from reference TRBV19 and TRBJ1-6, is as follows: DGGITQSPKYLFRKEGQNVTLSCEQNLNHDAMYWYRQDPGQGLRLIYYSQIVNDFQKGDIAEGYSVSREKKESFPLTVTSAQKNPTAFYLCASSIGTTGNSPLHFGNGTRLTVT.

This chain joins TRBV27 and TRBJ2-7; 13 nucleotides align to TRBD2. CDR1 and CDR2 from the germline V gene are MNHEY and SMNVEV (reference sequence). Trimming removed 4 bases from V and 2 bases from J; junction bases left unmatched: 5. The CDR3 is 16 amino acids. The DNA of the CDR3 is TGTGCCAGCAGTTCTCTGACTAGCGGGAGGACCTACGAGCAGTACTTC. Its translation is CASSSLTSGRTYEQYF.

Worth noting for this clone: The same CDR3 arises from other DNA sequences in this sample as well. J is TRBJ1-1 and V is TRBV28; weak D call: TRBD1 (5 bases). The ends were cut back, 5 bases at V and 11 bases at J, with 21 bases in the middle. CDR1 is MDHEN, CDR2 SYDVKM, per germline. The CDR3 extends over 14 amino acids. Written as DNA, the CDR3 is TGTGCCAGCAGTCCGATCACAGGAACCCTGGGGGCTTTCTTT. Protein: CASSPITGTLGAFF.

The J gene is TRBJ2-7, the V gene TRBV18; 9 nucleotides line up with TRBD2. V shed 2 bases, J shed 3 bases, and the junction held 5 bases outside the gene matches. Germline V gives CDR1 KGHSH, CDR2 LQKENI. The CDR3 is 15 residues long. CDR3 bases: TGTGCCAGCTCACCAATGGCTAGCGGGATCTACGAGCAGTACTTC. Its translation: CASSPMASGIYEQYF.

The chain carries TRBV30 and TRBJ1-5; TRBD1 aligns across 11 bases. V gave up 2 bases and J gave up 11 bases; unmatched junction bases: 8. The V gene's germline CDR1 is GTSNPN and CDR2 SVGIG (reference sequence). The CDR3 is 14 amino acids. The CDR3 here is CAWSSRDRGLAQHF. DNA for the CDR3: TGTGCCTGGAGTTCCCGGGACAGGGGGTTGGCCCAGCATTTT.

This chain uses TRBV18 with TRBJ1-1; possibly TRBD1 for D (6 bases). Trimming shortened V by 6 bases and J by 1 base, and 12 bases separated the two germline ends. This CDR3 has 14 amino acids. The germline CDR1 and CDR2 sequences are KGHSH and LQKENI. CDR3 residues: CASSADRSNTEAFF. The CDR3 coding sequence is TGTGCCAGCTCCGCCGACAGGTCGAACACTGAAGCTTTCTTT.

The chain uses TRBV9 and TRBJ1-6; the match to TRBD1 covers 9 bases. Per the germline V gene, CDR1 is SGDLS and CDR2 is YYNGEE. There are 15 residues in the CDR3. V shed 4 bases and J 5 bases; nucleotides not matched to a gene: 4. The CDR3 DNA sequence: TGTGCCAGCAGCTTCCGGACAGGGGATAATTCACCCCTCCACTTT. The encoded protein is CASSFRTGDNSPLHF.

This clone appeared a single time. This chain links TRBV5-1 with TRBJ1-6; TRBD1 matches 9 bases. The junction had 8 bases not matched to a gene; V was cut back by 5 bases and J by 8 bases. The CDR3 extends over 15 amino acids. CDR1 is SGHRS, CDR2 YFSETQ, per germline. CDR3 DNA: TGCGCCAGCAGATCTGCCGGGACAGGGTATTCACCCCTCCACTTT. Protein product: CASRSAGTGYSPLHF.

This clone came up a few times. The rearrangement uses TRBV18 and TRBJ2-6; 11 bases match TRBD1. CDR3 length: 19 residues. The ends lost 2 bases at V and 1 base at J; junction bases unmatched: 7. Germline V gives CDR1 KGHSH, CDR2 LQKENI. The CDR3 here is CASSPVGTGGSSGANVLTF. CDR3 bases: TGTGCCAGCTCACCAGTTGGGACAGGGGGTTCATCTGGGGCCAACGTCCTGACTTTC.

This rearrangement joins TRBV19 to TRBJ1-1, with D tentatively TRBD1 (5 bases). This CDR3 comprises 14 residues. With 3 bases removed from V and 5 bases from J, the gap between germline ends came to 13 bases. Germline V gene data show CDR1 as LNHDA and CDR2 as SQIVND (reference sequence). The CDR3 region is CASSIGPGVTEAFF. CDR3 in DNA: TGTGCCAGTAGTATCGGCCCGGGGGTAACTGAAGCTTTCTTT.

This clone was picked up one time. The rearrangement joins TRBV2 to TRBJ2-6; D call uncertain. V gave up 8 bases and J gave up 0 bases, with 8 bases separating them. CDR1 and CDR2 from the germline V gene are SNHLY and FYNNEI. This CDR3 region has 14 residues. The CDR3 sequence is CASVDNSGANVLTF. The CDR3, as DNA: TGTGCCAGCGTCGACAACTCTGGGGCCAACGTCCTGACTTTC.

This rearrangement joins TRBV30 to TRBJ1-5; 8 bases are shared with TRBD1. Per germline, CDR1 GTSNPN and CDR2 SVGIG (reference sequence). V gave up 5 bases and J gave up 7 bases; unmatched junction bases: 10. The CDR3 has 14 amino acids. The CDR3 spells CAWEISGGAQPQHF. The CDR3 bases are TGTGCCTGGGAGATCTCAGGGGGCGCGCAGCCCCAGCATTTT.

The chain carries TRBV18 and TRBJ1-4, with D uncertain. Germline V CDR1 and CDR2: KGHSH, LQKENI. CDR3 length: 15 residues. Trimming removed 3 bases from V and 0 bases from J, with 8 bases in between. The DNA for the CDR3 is TGTGCCAGCTCACCGCGGCCTGCAACTAATGAAAAACTGTTTTTT. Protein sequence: CASSPRPATNEKLFF. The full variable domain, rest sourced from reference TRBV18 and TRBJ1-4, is NAGVMQNPRHLVRRRGQEARLRCSPMKGHSHVYWYRQLPEEGLKFMVYLQKENIIDESGMPKERFSAEFPKEGPSILRIQQVVRGDSAAYFCASSPRPATNEKLFFGSGTQLSVL.

The CDR3 protein is CASSQPPGANSPLHF. In DNA form, the CDR3 reads TGCGCCAGCAGCCAGCCCCCAGGTGCTAATTCACCCCTCCACTTT. The chain carries TRBV4-1 and TRBJ1-6, with D uncertain. Trimming cost V 3 bases and J 6 bases, with 12 bases left between them. CDR1 is MGHRA, CDR2 YSYEKL, per germline. This CDR3 is 15 amino acids long.

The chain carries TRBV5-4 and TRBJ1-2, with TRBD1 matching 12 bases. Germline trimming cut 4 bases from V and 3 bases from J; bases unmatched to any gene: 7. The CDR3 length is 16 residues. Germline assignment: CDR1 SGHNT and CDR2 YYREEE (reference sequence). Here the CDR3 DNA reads TGTGCCAGCAGCCCGCCGGGACAGGGGGCAGACTATGGCTACACCTTC. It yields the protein CASSPPGQGADYGYTF.

For the CDR3, the DNA is TGTGCCAGTAGAAGGGGACTAGCGGGGGATCTCGCTAGCACAGATACGCAGTATTTT. The encoded protein is CASRRGLAGDLASTDTQYF. This chain uses TRBV19 with TRBJ2-3; 14 bases fit TRBD2. The CDR3 totals 19 residues. Germline CDR1 is LNHDA and CDR2 is SQIVND (reference sequence). J lost 0 bases, V lost 6 bases, and 11 bases had no gene match.

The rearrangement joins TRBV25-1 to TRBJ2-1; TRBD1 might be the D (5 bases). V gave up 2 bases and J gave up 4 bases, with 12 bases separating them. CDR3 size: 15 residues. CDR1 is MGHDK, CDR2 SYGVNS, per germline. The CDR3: CASSEATAGYNEQFF. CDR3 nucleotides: TGTGCCAGCAGTGAAGCTACCGCAGGGTACAATGAGCAGTTCTTC.

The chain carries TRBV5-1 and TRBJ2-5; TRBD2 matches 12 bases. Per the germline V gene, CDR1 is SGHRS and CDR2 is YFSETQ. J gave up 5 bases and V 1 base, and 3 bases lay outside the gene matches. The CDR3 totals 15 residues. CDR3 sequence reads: CASSLLLAGGETQYF. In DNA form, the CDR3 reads TGCGCCAGCAGCTTGCTCCTAGCGGGGGGGGAGACCCAGTACTTC.

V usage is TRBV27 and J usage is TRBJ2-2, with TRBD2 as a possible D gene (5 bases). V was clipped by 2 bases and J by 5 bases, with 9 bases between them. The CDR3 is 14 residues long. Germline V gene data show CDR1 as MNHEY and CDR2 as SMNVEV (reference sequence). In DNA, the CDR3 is TGTGCCAGCAGTTTAGAGGGATTAACCGGGGAGCTGTTTTTT. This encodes CASSLEGLTGELFF.